What follows is one T cell receptor (beta chain) and its context. Germline V gene lookup returns CDR1 PRHDT and CDR2 FYEKMQ (reference sequence). V shed 1 base, J shed 8 bases, and the junction held 9 bases outside the gene matches. The CDR3 consists of 15 residues. These data originate in a study of control samples from healthy donors and cancer patients. The method was immunoSEQ multiplex PCR; TCRdb's version includes in-frame clones alone and lacks a portion of them. In the table there are around 250,000 clones, roughly four fifths of which are singletons. Sequencing was performed on PBMCs. The receptor comes from an older woman with lung cancer. This chain joins TRBV13 and TRBJ1-2; 8 bases are shared with TRBD1. CDR3 coding DNA: TGTGCCAGCAGCTTAGCCACAGGGGGAGGGAGCGGCTACACCTTC. It codes for CASSLATGGGSGYTF.